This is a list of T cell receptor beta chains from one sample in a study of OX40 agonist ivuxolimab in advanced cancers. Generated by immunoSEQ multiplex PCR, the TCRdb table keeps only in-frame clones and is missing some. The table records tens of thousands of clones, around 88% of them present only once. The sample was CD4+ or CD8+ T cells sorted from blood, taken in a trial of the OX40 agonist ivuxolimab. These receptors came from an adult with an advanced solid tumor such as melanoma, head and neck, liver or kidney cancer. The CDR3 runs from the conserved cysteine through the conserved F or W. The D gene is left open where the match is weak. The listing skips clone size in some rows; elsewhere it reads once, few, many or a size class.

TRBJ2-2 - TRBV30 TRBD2 CAWSVRLSSGSGSGELFF TGTGCCTGGAGTGTACGGTTGTCTAGCGGGAGTGGGAGCGGGGAGCTGTTTTTT
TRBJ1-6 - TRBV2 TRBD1 CASSEYRGRSPLHF TGTGCCAGCAGTGAATACAGGGGTCGCTCACCCCTCCACTTT
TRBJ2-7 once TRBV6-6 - CASRHNTGTYEQYF TGTGCCAGCAGACACAATACAGGGACCTACGAGCAGTACTTC
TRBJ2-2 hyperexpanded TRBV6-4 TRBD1 CASSATGGSGELFF TGTGCCAGCAGTGCGACAGGGGGAAGCGGGGAGCTGTTTTTT
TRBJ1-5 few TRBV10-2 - CASSDWNQPQHF TGCGCCAGCAGTGACTGGAATCAGCCCCAGCATTTT
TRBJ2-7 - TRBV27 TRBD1 CASSSSGTVLSYEQYF TGTGCCAGCAGTTCGTCCGGGACAGTACTTTCCTACGAGCAGTACTTC
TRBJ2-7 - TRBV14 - CASSQRDRSKQYF TGTGCCAGCAGCCAAAGGGACCGCTCTAAGCAGTACTTC
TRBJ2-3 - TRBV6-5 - CASSLRGGWSTDTQYF TGTGCCAGCAGTTTGAGGGGTGGGTGGAGCACAGATACGCAGTATTTT
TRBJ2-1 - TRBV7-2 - CASSFAWSSGEQFF TGTGCCAGCAGCTTTGCCTGGTCCTCGGGTGAGCAGTTCTTC
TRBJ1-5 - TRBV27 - CASSLSSGNNQPQHF TGTGCCAGCAGTTTATCGAGCGGGAACAATCAGCCCCAGCATTTT
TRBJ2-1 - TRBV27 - CASRDRYEQFF TGTGCCAGCAGAGACAGGTATGAGCAGTTCTTC
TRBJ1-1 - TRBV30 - CAWKYATNTEAFF TGTGCCTGGAAGTATGCGACGAACACTGAAGCTTTCTTT
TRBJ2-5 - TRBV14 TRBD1 CASSQGSWTGAETQYF TGTGCCAGCAGCCAAGGGAGTTGGACAGGGGCAGAGACCCAGTACTTC
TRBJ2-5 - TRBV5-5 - CASSSGRGGETQYF TGTGCCAGCAGCTCCGGAAGGGGAGGCGAGACCCAGTACTTC
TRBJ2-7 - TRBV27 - CASSWTKGSYEQYF TGTGCCAGCAGTTGGACTAAGGGATCCTACGAGCAGTACTTC
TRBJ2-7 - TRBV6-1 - CASTPSRVGEQYF TGTGCCAGCACCCCGTCCCGTGTAGGCGAGCAGTACTTC
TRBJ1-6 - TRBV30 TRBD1 CAWRTHRGLGSPLHF TGTGCCTGGAGGACTCACAGGGGATTAGGTTCACCCCTCCACTTT
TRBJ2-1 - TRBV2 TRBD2 CASKVGTSRYNEQFF TGTGCCAGCAAGGTGGGGACTAGCAGATACAATGAGCAGTTCTTC
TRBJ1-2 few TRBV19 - CASSIGTYYGYTF TGTGCCAGTAGTATAGGGACTTACTATGGCTACACCTTC
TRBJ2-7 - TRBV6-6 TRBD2 CASPAGRDPYEQYF TGTGCCAGCCCCGCCGGGAGGGACCCCTACGAGCAGTACTTC
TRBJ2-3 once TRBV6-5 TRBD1 CASSSYRGDTDTQYF TGTGCCAGCAGTTCATACAGGGGGGACACAGATACGCAGTATTTT
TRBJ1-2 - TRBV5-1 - CASSLGSDNYGYTF TGCGCCAGCAGCTTGGGTTCAGACAACTATGGCTACACCTTC
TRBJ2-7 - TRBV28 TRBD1 CASTKLGQGSDEQYF TGTGCCAGCACCAAGCTAGGACAGGGCAGCGACGAGCAGTACTTC
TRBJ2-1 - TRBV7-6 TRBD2 CASSTQPGGGYNEQFF TGTGCCAGCAGCACCCAACCGGGGGGGGGATACAATGAGCAGTTCTTC